The present T cell receptor beta chain was sequenced within a study of shared clonotypes between healthy human individuals. The CDR3 runs to 20 residues. The junction had 10 bases not matched to a gene; V was cut back by 0 bases and J by 0 bases. Germline V gives CDR1 LGHNA, CDR2 YNFKEQ. Here immunoSEQ multiplex PCR was the method, and the copy in TCRdb shows in-frame clones only, minus some. The data show around 1.4 million clones, with 98% seen just once and roughly 0.35% held by the top ten. V and J are TRBV4-2 and TRBJ2-7; TRBD2 agrees at 14 bases. The sample taken for sequencing was naive CD4+ T cells sorted from blood. The subset: CD45RA+ positively selected. The receptor comes from a man aged 25 to 40 in good health. CDR3 sequence (DNA): TGTGCCAGCAGCCAAGATATAGCCGGGACTAGCGGGGGAAGCTCCTACGAGCAGTACTTC. Its translation: CASSQDIAGTSGGSSYEQYF.